This is a list of T cell receptor beta chains from one sample in a study of blood T cell repertoires in COVID-19. This table comes from immunoSEQ multiplex PCR, and its TCRdb copy is limited to in-frame clones, with some not included. The table shows hundreds of thousands of clones, with approximately 84% occurring only once. Sequencing input: PBMCs or T cells enriched from blood (not recorded which). These receptors came from a young woman who had recovered from COVID-19. Both conserved end residues are part of each CDR3. A D gene is named only where the DNA matches it firmly. Clone size is given for some rows only: seen once, a few or many times, or a class if the clone is expanded.

TRBV18,TRBJ2-3,-,-,CASSPRGRGTGTDTQYF,TGTGCCAGCTCACCAAGGGGGCGGGGAACCGGGACAGATACGCAGTATTTT
TRBV5-1,TRBJ2-7,-,-,CASSSFGQSHEQYF,TGCGCCAGCAGCTCATTTGGACAGTCCCACGAGCAGTACTTC
TRBV4-1,TRBJ2-3,TRBD1,-,CASSQDGGQGITDTQYF,TGCGCCAGCAGCCAAGATGGGGGACAGGGAATCACAGATACGCAGTATTTT
TRBV7-9,TRBJ1-2,TRBD1,-,CASSSTDRGGYGYTF,TGTGCCAGCAGCTCAACGGACAGGGGGGGCTATGGCTACACCTTC
TRBV27,TRBJ1-1,-,-,CASGFGTHPTEAFF,TGTGCCAGCGGATTCGGGACACACCCCACTGAAGCTTTCTTT
TRBV18,TRBJ2-3,-,-,CASSPSPDTQYF,TGTGCCAGCTCACCTAGCCCCGATACGCAGTATTTT
TRBV15,TRBJ2-7,TRBD1,-,CATSARTGGTYEQYF,TGTGCCACCAGCGCCCGGACAGGGGGTACCTACGAGCAGTACTTC
TRBV28,TRBJ1-2,-,-,CASSSQYGYTF,TGTGCCAGCAGTTCACAGTATGGCTACACCTTC
TRBV11-2,TRBJ2-7,-,-,CASSPGRGEGYEQYF,TGTGCCAGCAGCCCAGGACGGGGAGAGGGCTACGAGCAGTACTTC
TRBV5-1,TRBJ2-3,-,-,CASSLFGMDSSTDTQYF,TGCGCCAGCAGCTTGTTCGGTATGGACTCTAGCACAGATACGCAGTATTTT
TRBV15,TRBJ2-7,-,-,CATSSRGNSYEQYF,TGTGCCACCAGCAGCAGGGGAAACTCCTACGAGCAGTACTTC
TRBV11-2,TRBJ1-2,TRBD1,few,CASSLGTGGILDYGYTF,TGTGCCAGCAGCTTAGGGACAGGGGGCATTCTGGACTATGGCTACACCTTC
TRBV18,TRBJ1-1,-,-,CASLTGRGWGTEAFF,TGTGCCAGCTTAACCGGACGGGGATGGGGCACTGAAGCTTTCTTT
TRBV19,TRBJ2-1,-,-,CASRQLNEQFF,TGTGCCAGTAGACAGCTCAATGAGCAGTTCTTC
TRBV5-1,TRBJ2-1,-,-,CASSLVTKGHEQFF,TGCGCCAGCAGCTTGGTTACTAAGGGGCACGAGCAGTTCTTC
TRBV7-6,TRBJ2-7,TRBD2,-,CASSSSGRGTYEQYF,TGTGCCAGCAGCTCTAGCGGGAGGGGTACCTACGAGCAGTACTTC
TRBV7-8,TRBJ2-7,-,-,CASSLKPGQTSLEQYF,TGTGCCAGCAGCTTAAAGCCCGGACAGACCTCCTTGGAGCAGTACTTC
TRBV20-1,TRBJ1-5,TRBD1,few,CSASQGRPGTGFNQPQHF,TGCAGTGCTAGTCAGGGCCGTCCCGGGACAGGGTTTAATCAGCCCCAGCATTTT